This T cell receptor (beta chain) was identified during a study of blood T cells in healthy people across ages. Then a second PCR, running roughly 6 to 11 cycles, was carried out with a sample-barcoded 5' primer and a J-beta primer mix. TCRdb used MiXCR to reprocess the 5' RACE reads, holding one entry per CDR3 protein. The table lists around 1,000,000 distinct CDR3 sequences, 20% to 25% of them singletons. This clonotype has more than one count but fewer than ten. Per germline, CDR1 SNHLY and CDR2 FYNNEI. The V end was cut by 3 bases, the J end by 5 bases, with 7 bases between. This CDR3 has 12 residues. These data were also filed under a second study, of T cells of mothers and their children.

This receptor was obtained from a girl aged 2 to 9 in good health. The chain links TRBV2 to TRBJ2-5; D not resolved. Sample: blood. Here the CDR3 reads CASSERMETQYF. In nucleotides, the CDR3 is TGTGCCAGCAGTGAGCGAATGGAGACCCAGTACTTC.